This T cell receptor (beta chain) was obtained from a study of regulatory T cells in long-lasting Graves disease (dated by TCRdb to the early 2020s). For context, the study as a whole: Patients with newly diagnosed Graves' disease had been on antithyroid drugs for under 3 months. The study took place in China and was registered as a clinical trial. A total of roughly 35 samples underwent TCR sequencing: about 13 from persistent and approximately 20 from newly diagnosed Graves' disease patients. Peripheral blood TCR sequencing and RNA sequencing compared persistent Graves' disease patients with newly diagnosed Graves' disease patients.

From V the trimming removes 0 bases and from J it removes 1 base, while the gene matches leave 4 bases of the junction unaccounted for. The CDR3 spans 17 residues, from the cysteine through the phenylalanine. This entry keeps only the CDR3 DNA: 51 bases, framed from base 1. CDR1 and CDR2 are read off the germline V gene (reference sequence) as SGHNT and YYREEE. In its sample, this clonotype was seen many times. Its recognized antigen is unknown. No much larger clonotype is one base removed from it; base qualities were not supplied. The library was generated by multiplex PCR. These reads were obtained on an Illumina HiSeq 4000. To build TCR beta libraries, CDR3 regions were amplified by Arm-PCR using iRepertoire HTBI primers. Gel purification was performed on PCR products prior to sequencing. The authors' pipeline ran thus. Across samples, 55 to 80 TRBV and 15 or so TRBJ segments were identified and used for gene usage analysis of CDR3 amino acid clonotypes. COPE and FqMerger were used to merge the filtered high-quality paired reads into contigs. BLAST was used to align contigs to IMGT TRBV, TRBD and TRBJ reference genes, and CDR3 was defined according to IMGT. Highly expanded clones were defined as clonotypes with a frequency above 0.1%. Shannon entropy was used to measure repertoire diversity, and the Gini coefficient was used to measure V-J evenness. Clonotypes shared by more than one individual were considered public. In-frame beta chains were kept once TCRdb had trimmed the public reads at Q25 with fastp and called clones with MiXCR. Entries are consolidated by CDR3 protein sequence, retaining the most common genes and DNA. These V and J calls are TCRdb output, not the study's own analysis. This sample gives about 520,000 distinct CDR3 sequences in total; about 11% of them show up just once. 7.5% to 9% of the sample is held by the ten biggest clonotypes.

The sample's time point, from its label and the paper: newly diagnosed GD, antithyroid drugs for less than 3 months. For both TCR sequencing and RNA sequencing, RNA was extracted from PBMCs in TRIzol. Graves' disease was diagnosed according to American Thyroid Association guidelines. The patients came from an endocrinology department in Xi'an, China. Each patient gave roughly 10 milliliters of peripheral blood, collected in an EDTA anticoagulant tube. PBMCs were isolated by Ficoll Paque Plus density gradient separation without further T cell sorting. RNA quality was checked with an Agilent 2100 Bioanalyzer and agarose gel, and concentration with a NanoDrop 2000. Results and caveats for the whole study, not just this receptor: The small sample size was acknowledged by the authors as a limitation that may reduce accuracy. TRBV28, TRBJ1-2 and TRBJ2-5 were preferentially used in persistent disease, while TRBV20-1 and TRBJ2-1 were favored in newly diagnosed disease. Sequencing and analysis were restricted to the TCR beta chain. Peripheral blood alone was examined, since thyroid tissue, which constituted the primary lesion, could not be accessed. A larger number of public clonotypes was shared among persistent patients (2,741) than among newly diagnosed patients (around 880). Persistent Graves' disease patients showed lower TCR Shannon entropy and fewer highly expanded clones than newly diagnosed patients, suggesting clonal expansion.

Separately, the same data were catalogued under a study of T cells in Graves' hyperthyroidism and ophthalmopathy. The second source states: Graves' hyperthyroidism was defined as stable when no progression to ophthalmopathy occurred over 18 months of follow-up. Hyperthyroidism patients were aged 18 to 65 years and newly diagnosed, with disease duration of less than 2 months. Exclusion was applied to patients with uncontrolled infections, other autoimmune diseases, pregnancy or lactation. Diagnoses were based on clinical symptoms, serum thyroxine and TRAb, thyroid ultrasound and orbital computed tomography. The first round of RT-PCR for the TCR CDR3 was performed with the HTBI primer set and the Qiagen OneStep RT-PCR kit. Blood samples also contained most of the expanded thyroid clonotypes (frequency above 0.001), which suggests that blood repertoires may reflect thyroid immune responses. Ophthalmopathy was separated from stable hyperthyroidism by a 13 V-J signature model, with 85% to 90% sensitivity and about 81% specificity obtained in cross-validation and 80%/75% obtained in testing. During validation, the model predicted progression to ophthalmopathy a median of around six months ahead of onset, with just under 71% sensitivity and under 85% specificity. To identify TCR V-J signatures that set the groups apart, the researchers used a discovery cohort of 100 or so patients, made up of 40 to 45 with Graves' ophthalmopathy and 57 with stable Graves' hyperthyroidism. An independent validation cohort of under 20 hyperthyroidism patients and roughly 16 patients who later progressed to ophthalmopathy tested prospective prediction of ophthalmopathy. The 75 to 100 discovery patients were randomly split 7:3 into training and test sets. The study also compared thyroid tissue and blood T-cell repertoires from about six Graves' hyperthyroidism patients. Once sampling was done, hyperthyroidism patients were given methimazole at a starting dose of 30 mg daily, whereas ophthalmopathy patients were given high-dose intravenous methylprednisolone. The libraries were constructed in a second round of multiplex PCR and then size-selected and purified. The libraries were sequenced on an Illumina HiSeq2000 using paired-end 100 bp reads. SOAPnuke was used to process the raw data, removing reads that contained adapters or uncalled bases, had a mean Phred below 15, or lacked an exact match to the constant primer or identifier. High-quality paired reads were merged using COPE v1.2.5, and each unique nucleotide sequence was defined as a clonotype. MiTCR v1.1 was used to align clonotypes to the IMGT TRBV, TRBD and TRBJ reference segments. Only V-J combinations with frequency above 0.0001, covering about 99% of repertoires, were analysed. The TCS score was defined as the ratio of F50 (clonal expansion) to E x V (chaos), calculated using BLOSUM62-based TCRdist between CDR3 peptides within each V-J. Welch's t-statistics and random forest reduced 500 to 550 V-J features to roughly 13, which were used in a naive Bayes classifier (R e1071). Sample size was not statistically predetermined, and investigators were not blinded to group allocation. The paper reports TCR Vbeta CDR3 sequencing of some 140 peripheral blood samples: 43 ophthalmopathy, some 80 hyperthyroidism and around 17 progressor patients.

The specimen was peripheral blood mononuclear cells (PBMCs), collected at new diagnosis, from a patient treated with antithyroid drugs. The rearrangement joined TRBV5-4 to TRBJ2-5, and 12 junction bases match TRBD2. The TCR was taken from a woman in her twenties or thirties with Graves disease. Donor details come from another sample of the same person, matched by shared clones. The CDR3: CASSLGTSGTLQETQYF. The bases read TGTGCCAGCAGCTTGGGGACTAGCGGGACGCTCCAAGAGACCCAGTACTTC.